The T cell receptor beta chain described here comes from a study of neurological immune-mediated disorders. General study results and limits: One cluster of related CDR3 sequences contained, by phylogenetic grouping, the repertoires of 18 of 34 multiple sclerosis patients and formed a possible signature.

Germline CDR1 is ENHRY and CDR2 is SYGVKD. The CDR3 extends over 15 amino acids. TCRdb itself ran the 5' RACE reads through MiXCR, one entry per CDR3 protein. Counted here are tens of thousands of distinct CDR3 sequences, around 3.6% occurring once; the ten biggest clones make up less than 2%. This clonotype has a count of ten or more. Its antigen is not identified. At one of its ends the junction is not consistent with the germline gene, which may arise from a read error. Sequences were obtained from PBMCs. The rearrangement joins TRBV10-3 to TRBJ2-1; D is ambiguous. The clonotype originates from a man younger than 45 with multiple sclerosis. This CDR3 is CVISDPTKVNNEQFF. The CDR3 DNA reads as TGTGTCATCAGTGACCCGACCAAAGTAAACAATGAGCAGTTCTTC.